These 29 T cell receptor beta chains were all obtained from the same sample, sequenced in a study of blood T cells in healthy people across ages. Using a J-beta primer mix together with a sample-barcoded 5' primer, a second PCR was run for about 7 to 12 cycles. TCRdb reanalysed the 5' RACE reads using MiXCR and keeps one entry per CDR3 protein. This table has over 600,000 distinct CDR3 sequences, 46% appearing once. What was sequenced was blood. These receptor sequences come from a man older than 75 in good health.

This clonotype was seen only once. A read error may explain this, as a much larger clone is one base away. The J gene is TRBJ2-1, the V gene TRBV29-1; D is possibly TRBD2 (7 bases). The CDR3 consists of 14 residues. V shed 7 bases and J shed 6 bases, with 19 bases lying between them. Germline-derived CDR1 and CDR2 are SQVTM and ANQGSEA. DNA of the CDR3: TGCAGCGCAAAACCGGGACGGGGGGCCAATGAGCAGTTCTTC. Translation gives CSAKPGRGANEQFF.

Note on this clonotype: A single base separates this from a much larger clone, so it may be a read error. The J gene is TRBJ2-3, the V gene TRBV27, with D maybe TRBD2 (5 bases). This CDR3 region has 14 residues. V dropped 3 bases and J dropped 7 bases, with 14 bases sitting between them. Germline loops: CDR1 MNHEY, CDR2 SMNVEV (reference sequence). The CDR3 here is CASSLAASRNTQYF. CDR3 in DNA: TGTGCCAGCAGTTTGGCGGCTAGCCGAAATACGCAGTATTTT.

This clonotype appeared a few times. The V call is TRBV12-3 or TRBV12-4, the J call TRBJ2-4; 9 nucleotides match TRBD1. This CDR3 has 13 residues. Trimming cost V 6 bases and J 4 bases; bases outside gene matches: 1. The CDR3 region is CASRGQGKNIQYF. In DNA form, the CDR3 reads TGTGCCAGCAGAGGACAGGGGAAAAACATTCAGTACTTC.

The V gene is TRBV7-3, the J gene TRBJ1-2, with 10 bases fitting TRBD1. V gave up 2 bases and J gave up 8 bases; unmatched junction bases: 8. The germline CDR1 and CDR2 sequences are SGHTA and FQGTGA. The CDR3 contains 15 residues. CDR3: CASSLLAGQGSGYTF. CDR3 sequence (DNA): TGTGCCAGCAGCTTACTTGCGGGACAGGGGAGCGGCTACACCTTC. Together with reference TRBV7-3 and TRBJ1-2, the CDR3 gives the full variable domain: GAGVSQTPSNKVTEKGKYVELRCDPISGHTALYWYRQSLGQGPEFLIYFQGTGAADDSGLPNDRFFAVRPEGSVSTLKIQRTERGDSAVYLCASSLLAGQGSGYTFGSGTRLTVV.

The J gene is TRBJ2-7, the V gene TRBV5-1; TRBD2 aligns across 13 bases. CDR3 length: 15 residues. After removal of 4 bases from V and 2 bases from J, the junction contained 3 bases not matched to a gene. Germline V gene sequence: CDR1 SGHRS, CDR2 YFSETQ. The CDR3 nucleotides are TGCGCCAGCAGCGTGACTAGCGGGAGGCCCTACGAGCAGTACTTC. As protein: CASSVTSGRPYEQYF. The whole variable domain, filled in from reference TRBV5-1 and TRBJ2-7, reads KAGVTQTPRYLIKTRGQQVTLSCSPISGHRSVSWYQQTPGQGLQFLFEYFSETQRNKGNFPGRFSGRQFSNSRSEMNVSTLELGDSALYLCASSVTSGRPYEQYFGPGTRLTVT.

The chain uses TRBV12-3 or TRBV12-4 and TRBJ2-2; the match to TRBD1 covers 9 bases. V shed 2 bases and J 7 bases; nucleotides not matched to a gene: 5. This CDR3 has 15 residues. CDR3 protein: CASSLSQGANGELFF. The CDR3 nucleotides are TGTGCCAGCAGTTTATCACAGGGGGCTAACGGGGAGCTGTTTTTT.

CDR3 nucleotide sequence: TGTGCCTGGAGTTTAACAGGGAGGGGCTACACCTTC. This sequence encodes CAWSLTGRGYTF. The chain carries TRBV30 and TRBJ1-2; the D gene is possibly TRBD1 (6 bases). V lost 2 bases and J lost 8, with 12 bases in between. The germline gives CDR1 GTSNPN, CDR2 SVGIG (reference sequence). The CDR3 covers 12 residues.

This clonotype appeared many times. The gene calls are TRBV10-3 and TRBJ2-1; D is undetermined. The V gene's germline CDR1 is ENHRY and CDR2 SYGVKD. The CDR3 loop spans 14 amino acids. The V end was cut by 3 bases, the J end by 8 bases, with 14 bases between. The CDR3 DNA reads as TGTGCCATCAGTGAAGGTAGACCTTTCGATGAGCAGTTCTTC. Translation gives CAISEGRPFDEQFF.

This clonotype came up a few times. V usage is TRBV7-3 and J usage is TRBJ1-1; D uncertain. CDR1 is SGHTA, CDR2 FQGTGA, per germline. V was pared by 1 base and J by 0 bases, with 3 bases between. This CDR3 contains 13 residues. The CDR3 region is CASSLMVNTEAFF. The CDR3 DNA sequence: TGTGCCAGCAGCTTAATGGTGAACACTGAAGCTTTCTTT.

The chain combines TRBV10-2 with TRBJ2-7; 8 bases line up with TRBD2. The germline V gene encodes CDR1 WSHSY and CDR2 SAAADI. The J segment lost 2 bases and the V segment lost 7 bases, leaving 4 bases of the junction unmatched. The CDR3 has 13 residues. The CDR3 nucleotides are TGCGCCAGCAACACGGGAGGGCCCTACGAGCAGTACTTC. It encodes CASNTGGPYEQYF.

The chain is built from TRBV5-1 and TRBJ1-2, with 10 bases matching TRBD1. From germline, CDR1 is SGHRS and CDR2 YFSETQ. There are 15 residues in the CDR3. With 3 bases clipped from V and 3 bases from J, the junction kept 5 bases outside the gene matches. The CDR3, as DNA: TGCGCCAGCAGCTCGACAGGGGGCGCAGACTATGGCTACACCTTC. Translated, it gives CASSSTGGADYGYTF.

The chain uses TRBV15 and TRBJ2-5; 8 nucleotides agree with TRBD2. The CDR3 contains 14 residues. Trimming removed 6 bases from V and 1 base from J; junction bases left unmatched: 4. Germline CDR1 and CDR2: LNHNV and YYDKDF (reference sequence). CDR3 loop: CATSTAGVQETQYF. The CDR3 nucleotides read TGTGCCACCAGTACAGCGGGAGTCCAAGAGACCCAGTACTTC.

The chain's CDR3 is CAWSGTSGGETQYF. CDR3 coding DNA: TGTGCCTGGAGCGGGACTAGCGGGGGGGAGACCCAGTACTTC. The chain carries TRBV30 and TRBJ2-5; 15 bases line up with TRBD2. Per the germline V gene, CDR1 is GTSNPN and CDR2 is SVGIG (reference sequence). J lost 5 bases, V lost 3 bases, and 1 base had no gene match. The CDR3 has 14 residues.

Many counts were recorded for this clonotype. The rearrangement uses TRBV20-1 and TRBJ2-1; possible D gene TRBD2, 5 bases. CDR3 length: 14 amino acids. Germline values: CDR1 DFQATT, CDR2 SNEGSKA (reference sequence). The ends were cut back, 4 bases at V and 1 base at J, with 11 bases in the middle. The CDR3 sequence: CSAIPGKSYNEQFF. Here the CDR3 DNA reads TGCAGTGCTATACCGGGAAAGTCCTACAATGAGCAGTTCTTC.

The rearrangement links TRBV6-2 or TRBV6-3 to TRBJ2-7; 8 bases fit TRBD2. Germline V lookup: CDR1 MNHEY, CDR2 SVGEGT. Germline trimming cut 7 bases from V and 3 bases from J; bases unmatched to any gene: 8. This CDR3 contains 14 residues. The CDR3 is CASNPPGRVYEQYF. The CDR3 DNA reads TGTGCCAGCAATCCGCCCGGGAGGGTCTACGAGCAGTACTTC.

The genes are TRBV20-1 and TRBJ2-7, with 7 bases aligning to TRBD1. The V gene end was trimmed by 3 bases and the J gene end by 2 bases; junction bases not matched to a gene: 7. The V gene's germline CDR1 is DFQATT and CDR2 SNEGSKA (reference sequence). CDR3 size: 14 residues. The CDR3 here is CSASGWDSPYEQYF. The CDR3 region has the DNA TGCAGTGCTAGCGGCTGGGACAGTCCCTACGAGCAGTACTTC.

This sequence joins TRBV6-6 and TRBJ2-1; D remains ambiguous. The germline gives CDR1 MNHNY, CDR2 SVGAGI (reference sequence). Between the trimmed V and J ends, which lost 0 bases and 0 bases, there was a span of 9 bases. The CDR3 is 16 amino acids. DNA for the CDR3: TGTGCCAGCAGTTACTCGGCGAGCAGCTCCTACAATGAGCAGTTCTTC. Encoded protein: CASSYSASSSYNEQFF.

V usage is TRBV28 and J usage is TRBJ2-5, with D possibly being TRBD1 (5 bases). The J call may be faulty, since TRBJ2-7 better matches the DNA end. The germline V gene has CDR1 MDHEN and CDR2 SYDVKM. This CDR3 spans 15 amino acids. For the CDR3, the DNA is TGTGCCAGCAGTTTAACAGGAGTTCACTCCTACGAGCAGTACTTC. Encoded protein: CASSLTGVHSYEQYF.

The chain links TRBV7-9 to TRBJ2-1; 8 bases line up with TRBD2. The length of the CDR3 is 13 residues. Per the germline V gene, CDR1 is SEHNR and CDR2 is FQNEAQ (reference sequence). V lost 8 bases to trimming and J lost 7 bases; unmatched junction nucleotides: 7. CDR3 nucleotide sequence: TGTGCCAGCCGTCTAGCGGGCGCGAATGAGCAGTTCTTC. This codes for CASRLAGANEQFF.

V usage is TRBV6-6 and J usage is TRBJ1-1, with D perhaps matching TRBD1 (5 bases). The CDR3 sequence is 12 residues long. Trimming cost V 2 bases and J 8 bases, with 9 bases left between them. The germline V gene has CDR1 MNHNY and CDR2 SVGAGI (reference sequence). CDR3 in DNA: TGTGCCAGCAGTTACGGTAGGGGCGAAGCTTTCTTT. Translating gives CASSYGRGEAFF.

This clonotype was found once. The chain recombines TRBV29-1 with TRBJ2-7, with D tentatively TRBD1 (5 bases). V was cut by 7 bases and J by 7 bases, with 23 bases left in between. This CDR3 contains 14 residues. Germline CDR1 is SQVTM and CDR2 is ANQGSEA. CDR3 protein: CSAKSRAAYNEQYF. The CDR3 nucleotides are TGCAGCGCCAAGAGCAGGGCGGCCTACAATGAGCAGTACTTC.

This chain joins TRBV20-1 and TRBJ1-5; 10 bases match TRBD1. V was clipped by 5 bases and J by 6 bases; unmatched bases: 7. The CDR3 spans 14 residues. Germline loops: CDR1 DFQATT, CDR2 SNEGSKA (reference sequence). The DNA for the CDR3 is TGCAGTGCTGCCGGACAGGGGGTGGGTCAGCCCCAGCATTTT. Translation: CSAAGQGVGQPQHF.

The J gene is TRBJ2-5, the V gene TRBV11-3; TRBD2 might be the D (6 bases). This CDR3 region has 14 residues. Between the trimmed V and J ends, which lost 4 bases and 5 bases, there was a span of 14 bases. Germline loops: CDR1 SGHNT, CDR2 YENEEA. The CDR3: CASSSDGSFETQYF. CDR3 DNA: TGTGCCAGCAGCTCCGACGGGAGTTTTGAGACCCAGTACTTC. Based on the CDR3 plus reference TRBV11-3 and TRBJ2-5, the full variable domain is EAGVVQSPRYKIIEKKQPVAFWCNPISGHNTLYWYLQNLGQGPELLIRYENEEAVDDSQLPKDRFSAERLKGVDSTLKIQPAELGDSAVYLCASSSDGSFETQYFGPGTRLLVL.

This sequence joins TRBV20-1 and TRBJ2-5, with 8 bases fitting TRBD2. CDR3 length: 14 residues. The germline gives CDR1 DFQATT, CDR2 SNEGSKA (reference sequence). Trimming removed 4 bases from V and 1 base from J; junction bases left unmatched: 5. Here the CDR3 reads CSATLLAVQETQYF. In nucleotides, the CDR3 is TGCAGTGCTACCTTACTAGCGGTCCAAGAGACCCAGTACTTC.

This clonotype was seen a handful of times. CDR3 nucleotide sequence: TGTGCCAGCAGCCCTGGACTAGCGGGAGGTCTCTACAATGAGCAGTTCTTC. Its protein is CASSPGLAGGLYNEQFF. The J gene is TRBJ2-1, the V gene TRBV9, with TRBD2 matching 14 bases. Germline trimming cut 4 bases from V and 3 bases from J; bases unmatched to any gene: 6. Germline V gives CDR1 SGDLS, CDR2 YYNGEE. The length of the CDR3 is 17 residues.

This clonotype came up a few times. The chain has TRBV7-9 and TRBJ2-7; D is uncertain. CDR3 length: 13 residues. V was cut by 6 bases and J by 2 bases, with 11 bases left in between. Germline CDR1 is SEHNR and CDR2 is FQNEAQ (reference sequence). The CDR3 DNA follows: TGTGCCAGCAGGAAAGACGTAGCCTACGAGCAGTACTTC. Translating it yields CASRKDVAYEQYF.

The J gene is TRBJ2-5, the V gene TRBV7-9; 7 bases line up with TRBD1. The CDR3 covers 15 residues. Germline V gene lookup returns CDR1 SEHNR and CDR2 FQNEAQ (reference sequence). V trimming: 5 bases; J trimming: 11 bases; junction bases outside the gene matches: 17. DNA of the CDR3: TGTGCCAGCAGCCCCAGGGACAGCTCCCTAGGGGAGCAGTACTTC. It codes for CASSPRDSSLGEQYF.

In the case of this clonotype: A much larger clone is a single base away; this may be a read error. The chain is built from TRBV7-2 and TRBJ2-7; TRBD2 aligns across 12 bases. With 1 base clipped from V and 7 bases from J, the junction kept 5 bases outside the gene matches. CDR1 and CDR2 (germline): SGHTA, FQGNSA. The CDR3 covers 15 residues. The CDR3 loop is CASSLVLAGGREQYF. CDR3 sequence (DNA): TGTGCCAGCAGCTTAGTTCTAGCGGGAGGGCGTGAGCAGTACTTC.

This clonotype was picked up a small number of times. The rearrangement links TRBV7-2 to TRBJ2-3, with a tentative D call TRBD1 (6 bases). The germline V gene encodes CDR1 SGHTA and CDR2 FQGNSA. CDR3 size: 14 residues. Deletions cut 4 bases from V and 1 base from J, with 9 bases between. The CDR3 DNA reads TGTGCCAGCAGCTCAGGACAGCGCACAGATACGCAGTATTTT. Its protein is CASSSGQRTDTQYF.